What follows describes a single T cell receptor (beta chain). Other DNA sequences of this sample code for an identical CDR3. The data belong to a study of OX40 agonist ivuxolimab in advanced cancers. Produced via immunoSEQ multiplex PCR; TCRdb's table is partial and in-frame only. The sample carries around 70,000 clones, roughly 84% recorded once. Germline loops: CDR1 SGHAT, CDR2 FQNNGV. This CDR3 is 16 amino acids long. V gave up 7 bases and J gave up 4 bases; unmatched junction bases: 13. This clonotype was sampled from an adult with an advanced solid tumor such as melanoma, head and neck, liver or kidney cancer. The sample was CD4+ or CD8+ T cells sorted from blood, taken in a trial of the OX40 agonist ivuxolimab. J is TRBJ1-2 and V is TRBV11-2, with 9 bases matching TRBD1. CDR3 in amino acids: CASKLLQGATGYGYTF. The DNA for the CDR3 is TGTGCCAGCAAACTGCTACAGGGGGCTACCGGCTATGGCTACACCTTC.